These 9 T cell receptor beta chains share one sample of origin, sequenced in a study of T cells after posttransplantation cyclophosphamide. Measured with immunoSEQ multiplex PCR; TCRdb has only the in-frame clones, and not every one. The profile shows about 66,000 clones, around 93% of them singletons. Sequencing used PBMCs. The receptors derive from a woman aged 25 to 45 in good health and a related stem cell transplant donor.

The chain couples TRBV11-1 to TRBJ1-1, with D hard to call. The CDR3 has 13 amino acids. The germline V and J ends were trimmed by 5 bases and 0 bases, with 7 bases remaining between them. The V gene's germline CDR1 is SGHAT and CDR2 FQDESV (reference sequence). This chain's CDR3 is CASSIQVNTEAFF. The CDR3 DNA follows: TGTGCCAGCAGCATCCAGGTGAACACTGAAGCTTTCTTT.

This chain connects TRBV25-1 to TRBJ1-6; D gene uncertain. CDR1 is MGHDK and CDR2 is SYGVNS in the germline V gene. V was trimmed by 1 base and J by 9 bases, leaving 10 bases between them. The CDR3 has 14 residues. For the CDR3, the DNA is TGTGCCAGCAGTGAATTGTGGGGTGGTTCACCCCTCCACTTT. Its translation: CASSELWGGSPLHF.

Written as DNA, the CDR3 is TGTGCCACTCAGAGCTCTGGAAACACCATATATTTT. As protein: CATQSSGNTIYF. V usage is TRBV19 and J usage is TRBJ1-3; D uncertain. The CDR3 covers 12 residues. Trimming took 10 bases from V and 0 from J, leaving 7 bases between them. Germline V CDR1 and CDR2: LNHDA, SQIVND (reference sequence).

J is TRBJ2-7 and V is TRBV28; the D gene is possibly TRBD1 (6 bases). The germline V gene encodes CDR1 MDHEN and CDR2 SYDVKM. The CDR3 extends over 13 amino acids. Trimming pared 6 bases from V and 3 bases from J, leaving 12 bases between. The CDR3 bases are TGTGCCAGCAGGCGGAAGGGGGTCTACGAGCAGTACTTC. Translated: CASRRKGVYEQYF.

V and J are TRBV7-2 and TRBJ1-5; D is unresolved. V was clipped by 3 bases and J by 4 bases, with 13 bases between them. There are 15 residues in the CDR3. The V gene's germline CDR1 is SGHTA and CDR2 FQGNSA. CDR3 in DNA: TGTGCCAGCAGCTTTTTAGGCCTCTCGAATCAGCCCCAGCATTTT. Encoded protein: CASSFLGLSNQPQHF.

In nucleotides, the CDR3 is TGCGCCAGCAGCCAAGATAAAAGTACACCCCTCCACTTT. Translated: CASSQDKSTPLHF. The V gene is TRBV4-1, the J gene TRBJ1-6; no definite D call. Germline CDR1 MGHRA, CDR2 YSYEKL. CDR3 length: 13 residues. The V and J ends lost 0 bases and 11 bases respectively, with 8 bases between them.

The V and J genes are TRBV30 and TRBJ2-3, with 10 bases that match TRBD1. Germline loops: CDR1 GTSNPN, CDR2 SVGIG (reference sequence). This CDR3 is 15 amino acids long. V lost 5 bases, J lost 6 bases, and 11 bases stayed unmatched. CDR3 residues: CAWGKGQGFPDTQYF. DNA of the CDR3: TGTGCCTGGGGTAAGGGACAGGGGTTTCCGGATACGCAGTATTTT.

CDR3 in amino acids: CASSMDGAYEQYF. In DNA, the CDR3 is TGTGCCAGCAGCATGGACGGGGCCTACGAGCAGTACTTC. This chain uses TRBV7-9 with TRBJ2-7; perhaps TRBD2 as D (5 bases). The germline V gene encodes CDR1 SEHNR and CDR2 FQNEAQ (reference sequence). V was pared by 5 bases and J by 2 bases, with 10 bases between. The CDR3 consists of 13 residues.

CDR3 bases: TGCAGCGTTGAACCCCTCGGGGGGTGGGGCAATGAGCAGTTCTTC. Translation: CSVEPLGGWGNEQFF. The rearrangement links TRBV29-1 to TRBJ2-1, with 7 bases identical to TRBD2. CDR1 and CDR2 (germline): SQVTM, ANQGSEA. The CDR3 runs to 15 residues. Losses at the gene ends were 2 bases for V and 6 bases for J; bases not matched to a gene: 10.